This T cell receptor beta chain was identified during a study of T cell responses to AZD1222 COVID-19 vaccine. Study-wide results and limits: Breadth and depth of Spike-specific TCRs rose after two AZD1222 doses. Donors were largely white British and mainly female; clonal diversity was possibly underestimated.

About this clone: Its antigen is currently unknown.

The CDR3 totals 13 residues. Germline lookup yields CDR1 SQVTM and CDR2 ANQGSEA. The ends were cut back, 6 bases at V and 2 bases at J, with 14 bases in the middle. The data were produced by immunoSEQ multiplex PCR, yet TCRdb's version contains in-frame clones alone and is incomplete. Of approximately 210,000 clones in the sample, around 94% were seen once. This sample comprised peripheral blood, obtained 28 days after the second dose of the MenACWY control vaccine. This clonotype was obtained from an adult who received the MenACWY meningococcal vaccine as a control. The genes are TRBV29-1 and TRBJ2-7; possible D gene TRBD1, 5 bases. CDR3 sequence reads: CSVAMTEAYEQYF. CDR3 nucleotide sequence: TGCAGCGTAGCTATGACAGAAGCCTACGAGCAGTACTTC.